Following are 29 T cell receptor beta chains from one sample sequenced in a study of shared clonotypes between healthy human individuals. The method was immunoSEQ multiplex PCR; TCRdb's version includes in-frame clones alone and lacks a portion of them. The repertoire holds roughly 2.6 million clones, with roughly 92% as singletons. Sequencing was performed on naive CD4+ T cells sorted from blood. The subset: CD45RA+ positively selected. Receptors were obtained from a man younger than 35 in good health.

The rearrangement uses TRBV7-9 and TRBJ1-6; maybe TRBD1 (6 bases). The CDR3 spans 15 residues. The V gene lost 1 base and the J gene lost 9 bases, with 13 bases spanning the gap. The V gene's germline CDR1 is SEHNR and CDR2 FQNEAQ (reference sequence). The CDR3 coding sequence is TGTGCCAGCAGCTTAGAAGAGGGGGGGGCTTCACCCCTCCACTTT. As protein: CASSLEEGGASPLHF.

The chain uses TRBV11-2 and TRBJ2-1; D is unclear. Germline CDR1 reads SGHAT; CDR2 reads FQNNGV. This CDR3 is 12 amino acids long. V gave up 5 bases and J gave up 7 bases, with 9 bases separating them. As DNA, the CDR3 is TGTGCCAGCAGCCTGATTCTTAATGAGCAGTTCTTC. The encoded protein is CASSLILNEQFF.

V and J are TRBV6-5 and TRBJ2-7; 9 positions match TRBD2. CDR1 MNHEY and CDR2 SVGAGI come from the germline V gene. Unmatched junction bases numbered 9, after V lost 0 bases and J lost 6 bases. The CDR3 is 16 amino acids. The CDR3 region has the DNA TGTGCCAGCAGTTACTCGATAGGAGCGGGAGGCGGCGAGCAGTACTTC. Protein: CASSYSIGAGGGEQYF.

The CDR3 coding sequence is TGTGCCAGCAGCCGCGGACTAGCGGTTGACTCCTACAATGAGCAGTTCTTC. It codes for CASSRGLAVDSYNEQFF. V usage is TRBV7-9 and J usage is TRBJ2-1, with 10 bases that match TRBD2. The CDR3 spans 17 residues. After removal of 5 bases from V and 0 bases from J, the junction contained 7 bases not matched to a gene. CDR1 is SEHNR, CDR2 FQNEAQ, per germline (reference sequence).

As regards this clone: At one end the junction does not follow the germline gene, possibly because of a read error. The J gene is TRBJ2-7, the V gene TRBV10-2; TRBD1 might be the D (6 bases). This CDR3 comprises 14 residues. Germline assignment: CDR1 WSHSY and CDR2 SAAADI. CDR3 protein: CASSESGRGYEQYF. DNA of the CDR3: TGCGCCAGCAGCGAGTCTGGCAGGGGCTACGAGCAGTACTTC.

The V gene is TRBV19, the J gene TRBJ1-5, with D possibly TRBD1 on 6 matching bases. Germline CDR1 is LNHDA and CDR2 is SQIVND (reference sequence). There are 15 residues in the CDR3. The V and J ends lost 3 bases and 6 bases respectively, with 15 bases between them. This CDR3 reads CASSIGDILRQPQHF. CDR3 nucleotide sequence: TGTGCCAGTAGTATCGGGGACATTTTGCGTCAGCCCCAGCATTTT.

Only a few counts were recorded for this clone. The CDR3 bases are TGTGCCAGTAGTATAATGGGGAATCAGCCCCAGCATTTT. The encoded protein is CASSIMGNQPQHF. The chain joins TRBV19 to TRBJ1-5; no clear D gene. The CDR3 has 13 residues. Germline values: CDR1 LNHDA, CDR2 SQIVND (reference sequence). V shed 2 bases and J shed 4 bases, with 6 bases lying between them.

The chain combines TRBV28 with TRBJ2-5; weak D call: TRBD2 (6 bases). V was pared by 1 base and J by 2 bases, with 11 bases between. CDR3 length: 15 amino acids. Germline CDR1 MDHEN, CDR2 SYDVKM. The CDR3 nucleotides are TGTGCCAGCAGTTTATCCACAGGAGGGCAAGAGACCCAGTACTTC. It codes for CASSLSTGGQETQYF. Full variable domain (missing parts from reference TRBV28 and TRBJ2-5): DVKVTQSSRYLVKRTGEKVFLECVQDMDHENMFWYRQDPGLGLRLIYFSYDVKMKEKGDIPEGYSVSREKKERFSLILESASTNQTSMYLCASSLSTGGQETQYFGPGTRLLVL.

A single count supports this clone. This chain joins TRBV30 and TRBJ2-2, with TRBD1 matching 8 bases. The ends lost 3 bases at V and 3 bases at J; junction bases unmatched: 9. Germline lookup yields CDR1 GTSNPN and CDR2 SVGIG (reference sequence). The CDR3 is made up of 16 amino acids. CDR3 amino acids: CAWSVARGRDTGELFF. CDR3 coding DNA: TGTGCCTGGAGCGTTGCCAGGGGGCGCGACACCGGGGAGCTGTTTTTT.

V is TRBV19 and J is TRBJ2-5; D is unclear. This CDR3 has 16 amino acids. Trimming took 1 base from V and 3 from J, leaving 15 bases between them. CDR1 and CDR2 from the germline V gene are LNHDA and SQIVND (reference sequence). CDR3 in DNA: TGTGCCAGTAGTATAGCCGGCTGGGGTCCGGAAGAGACCCAGTACTTC. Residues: CASSIAGWGPEETQYF.

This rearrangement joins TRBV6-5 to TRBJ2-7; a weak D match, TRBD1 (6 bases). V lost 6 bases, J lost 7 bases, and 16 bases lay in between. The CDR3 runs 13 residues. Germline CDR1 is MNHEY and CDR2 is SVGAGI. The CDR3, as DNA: TGTGCCAGCAGACCTCAGGGGATAAGGGAGCAGTACTTC. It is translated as CASRPQGIREQYF.

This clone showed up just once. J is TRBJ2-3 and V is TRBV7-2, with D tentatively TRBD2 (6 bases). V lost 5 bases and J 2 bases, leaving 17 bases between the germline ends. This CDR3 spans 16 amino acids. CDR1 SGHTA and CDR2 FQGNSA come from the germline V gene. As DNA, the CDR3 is TGTGCCAGCAGCCAAAAGACTAGATCCCCCACAGATACGCAGTATTTT. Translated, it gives CASSQKTRSPTDTQYF. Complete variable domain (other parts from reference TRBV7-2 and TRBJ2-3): GAGVSQSPSNKVTEKGKDVELRCDPISGHTALYWYRQSLGQGLEFLIYFQGNSAPDKSGLPSDRFSAERTGGSVSTLTIQRTQQEDSAVYLCASSQKTRSPTDTQYFGPGTRLTVL.

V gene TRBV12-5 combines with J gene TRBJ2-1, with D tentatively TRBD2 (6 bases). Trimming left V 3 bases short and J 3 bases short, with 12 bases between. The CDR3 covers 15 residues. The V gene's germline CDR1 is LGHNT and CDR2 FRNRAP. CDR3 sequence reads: CASGLGGTFYNEQFF. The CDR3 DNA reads TGTGCTAGTGGTTTAGGCGGGACCTTCTACAATGAGCAGTTCTTC.

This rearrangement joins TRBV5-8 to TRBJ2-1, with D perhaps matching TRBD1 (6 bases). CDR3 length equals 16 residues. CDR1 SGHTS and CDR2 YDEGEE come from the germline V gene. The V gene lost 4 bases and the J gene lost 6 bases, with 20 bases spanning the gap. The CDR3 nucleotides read TGTGCCAGCAGCCCGGGCCTGGGGGCAGGGCCCAATGAGCAGTTCTTC. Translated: CASSPGLGAGPNEQFF.

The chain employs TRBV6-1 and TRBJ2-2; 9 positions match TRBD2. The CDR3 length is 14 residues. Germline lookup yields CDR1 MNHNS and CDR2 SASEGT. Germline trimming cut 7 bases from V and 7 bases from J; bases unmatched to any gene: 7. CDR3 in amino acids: CASKTGLAGGELFF. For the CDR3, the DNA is TGTGCCAGCAAGACGGGACTAGCAGGCGGGGAGCTGTTTTTT.

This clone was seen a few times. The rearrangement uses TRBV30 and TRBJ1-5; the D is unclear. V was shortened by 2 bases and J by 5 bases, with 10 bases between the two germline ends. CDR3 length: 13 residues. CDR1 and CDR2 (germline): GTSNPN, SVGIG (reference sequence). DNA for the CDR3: TGTGCCTGGAGTCAAGGGCCGGATCAGCCCCAGCATTTT. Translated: CAWSQGPDQPQHF.

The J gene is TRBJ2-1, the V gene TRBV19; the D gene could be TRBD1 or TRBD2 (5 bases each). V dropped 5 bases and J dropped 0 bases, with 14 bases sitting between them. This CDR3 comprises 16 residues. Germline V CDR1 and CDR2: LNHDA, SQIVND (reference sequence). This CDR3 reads CASSQRGAFSYNEQFF. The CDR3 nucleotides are TGTGCCAGTAGTCAACGAGGGGCGTTCTCCTACAATGAGCAGTTCTTC. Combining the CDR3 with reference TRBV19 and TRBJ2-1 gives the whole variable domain DGGITQSPKYLFRKEGQNVTLSCEQNLNHDAMYWYRQDPGQGLRLIYYSQIVNDFQKGDIAEGYSVSREKKESFPLTVTSAQKNPTAFYLCASSQRGAFSYNEQFFGPGTRLTVL.

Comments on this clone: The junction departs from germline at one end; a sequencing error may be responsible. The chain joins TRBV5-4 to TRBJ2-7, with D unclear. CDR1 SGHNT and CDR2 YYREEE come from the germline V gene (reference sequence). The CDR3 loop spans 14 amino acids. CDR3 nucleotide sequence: TGCGCCAGCAGCCAAGAGTGGGGTACCTACGAGCAGTACTTC. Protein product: CASSQEWGTYEQYF.

The CDR3 bases are TGTGCCATCAGTGAGTCCCGGGCAATCGGGGAGCTGTTTTTT. Protein: CAISESRAIGELFF. The chain is built from TRBV10-3 and TRBJ2-2; D is unresolved. Germline CDR1 reads ENHRY; CDR2 reads SYGVKD. With 0 bases removed from V and 7 bases from J, the gap between germline ends came to 9 bases. This CDR3 is built from 14 residues.

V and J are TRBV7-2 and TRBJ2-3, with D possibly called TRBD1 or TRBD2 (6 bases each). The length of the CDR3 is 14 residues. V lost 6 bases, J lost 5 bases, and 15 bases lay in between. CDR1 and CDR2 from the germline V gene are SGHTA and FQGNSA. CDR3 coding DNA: TGTGCCAGCAGTCTCCGGGGGCCGGGAGATACGCAGTATTTT. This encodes CASSLRGPGDTQYF.

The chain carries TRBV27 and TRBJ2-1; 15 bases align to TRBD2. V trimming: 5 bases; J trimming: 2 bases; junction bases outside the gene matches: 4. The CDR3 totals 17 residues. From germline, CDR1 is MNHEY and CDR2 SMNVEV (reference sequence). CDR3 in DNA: TGTGCCAGCAGTCCTCGGACTAGCGGGAGGGCCTACAATGAGCAGTTCTTC. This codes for CASSPRTSGRAYNEQFF.

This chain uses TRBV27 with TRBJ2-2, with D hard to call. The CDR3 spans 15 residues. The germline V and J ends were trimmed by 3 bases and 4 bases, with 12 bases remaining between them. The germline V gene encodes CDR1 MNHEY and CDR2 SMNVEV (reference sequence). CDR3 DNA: TGTGCCAGCAGTTTCAACATGGTAAGCACCGGGGAGCTGTTTTTT. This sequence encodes CASSFNMVSTGELFF.

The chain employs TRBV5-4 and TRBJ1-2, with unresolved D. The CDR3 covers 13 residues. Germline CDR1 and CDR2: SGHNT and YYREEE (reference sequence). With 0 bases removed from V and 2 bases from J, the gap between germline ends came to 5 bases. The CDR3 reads CASSLARNYGYTF. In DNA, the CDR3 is TGTGCCAGCAGCTTGGCCAGGAACTATGGCTACACCTTC.

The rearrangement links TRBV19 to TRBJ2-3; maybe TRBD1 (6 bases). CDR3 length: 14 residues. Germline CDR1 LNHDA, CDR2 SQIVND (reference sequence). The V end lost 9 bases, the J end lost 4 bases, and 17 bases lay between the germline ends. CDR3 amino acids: CASAPDRIPDTQYF. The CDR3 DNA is TGTGCCAGCGCCCCGGACAGAATACCAGATACGCAGTATTTT.

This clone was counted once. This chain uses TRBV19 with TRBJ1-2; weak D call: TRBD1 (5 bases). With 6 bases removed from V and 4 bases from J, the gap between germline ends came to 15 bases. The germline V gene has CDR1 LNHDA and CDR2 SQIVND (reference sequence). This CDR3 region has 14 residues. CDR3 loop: CASSLGGGGYGYTF. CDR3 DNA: TGTGCCAGTAGCTTGGGGGGTGGTGGCTATGGCTACACCTTC.

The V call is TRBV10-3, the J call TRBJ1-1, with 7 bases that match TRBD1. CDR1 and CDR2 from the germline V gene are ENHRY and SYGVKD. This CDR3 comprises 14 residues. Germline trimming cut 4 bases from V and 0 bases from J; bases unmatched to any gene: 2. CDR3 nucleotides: TGTGCCATCAGTGCCGGACAGGTGAACACTGAAGCTTTCTTT. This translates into CAISAGQVNTEAFF.

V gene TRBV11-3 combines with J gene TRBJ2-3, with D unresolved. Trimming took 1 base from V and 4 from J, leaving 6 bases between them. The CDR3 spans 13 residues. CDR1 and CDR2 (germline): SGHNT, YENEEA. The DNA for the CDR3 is TGTGCCAGCAGCTTAGCCCGGTCAGATACGCAGTATTTT. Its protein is CASSLARSDTQYF.

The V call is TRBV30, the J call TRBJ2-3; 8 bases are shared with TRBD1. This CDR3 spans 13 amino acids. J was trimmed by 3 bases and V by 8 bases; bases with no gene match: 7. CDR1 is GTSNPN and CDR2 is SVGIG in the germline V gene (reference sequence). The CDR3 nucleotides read TGTGCCCGGGGGACAGGAGGAACAGATACGCAGTATTTT. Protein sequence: CARGTGGTDTQYF.

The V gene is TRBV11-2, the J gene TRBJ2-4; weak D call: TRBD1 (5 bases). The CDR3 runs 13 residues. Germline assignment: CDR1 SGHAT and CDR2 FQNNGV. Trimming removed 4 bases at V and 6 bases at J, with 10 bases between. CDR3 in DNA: TGTGCCAGCAGCTCGCAGGGTGGAAACATTCAGTACTTC. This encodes CASSSQGGNIQYF.